The 18 T cell receptor beta chains below all came from one sample that was sequenced in a study of T cell repertoires in cytomegalovirus infection. Antigens for these TCRs are unknown. TCRdb redid the calling of the reads with MiXCR, one entry per CDR3 protein. The repertoire holds a few hundred thousand distinct CDR3 sequences, approximately 30% seen once, with roughly 13% in the top ten. The sample consisted of cultured PBMCs, taken from culture after CMV antigen stimulation. Receptors originate from a human donor in good health (CMV status not recorded). Some clones in this sample may be carry-over from other donors' samples.

V is TRBV7-9 and J is TRBJ1-6; TRBD1 is a possible D gene (5 bases). The germline gives CDR1 SEHNR, CDR2 FQNEAQ (reference sequence). Trimming pared 5 bases from V and 5 bases from J, leaving 10 bases between. CDR3 length: 14 amino acids. CDR3 in amino acids: CASSTDSHNSPLHF. Here the CDR3 DNA reads TGTGCCAGCAGCACCGACAGTCATAATTCACCCCTCCACTTT.

This clonotype was seen a handful of times. V gene TRBV6-1 combines with J gene TRBJ2-7, with a tentative D call TRBD2 (6 bases). The CDR3 runs 13 residues. Germline assignment: CDR1 MNHNS and CDR2 SASEGT. Trimming removed 0 bases at V and 6 bases at J, with 9 bases between. The CDR3 reads CASSEATRSEQYF. CDR3 DNA: TGTGCCAGCAGTGAAGCGACTAGAAGCGAGCAGTACTTC.

The genes are TRBV2 and TRBJ2-3; D possibly corresponds to TRBD2 (6 bases). CDR1 and CDR2 (germline): SNHLY, FYNNEI. The CDR3 has 14 residues. Trimming shortened V by 7 bases and J by 5 bases, and 16 bases separated the two germline ends. The CDR3 region has the DNA TGTGCCAGCATTGGGGACTCCCTTGTAGATACGCAGTATTTT. This encodes CASIGDSLVDTQYF. Combining the CDR3 with reference TRBV2 and TRBJ2-3 gives the whole variable domain EPEVTQTPSHQVTQMGQEVILRCVPISNHLYFYWYRQILGQKVEFLVSFYNNEISEKSEIFDDQFSVERPDGSNFTLKIRSTKLEDSAMYFCASIGDSLVDTQYFGPGTRLTVL.

The chain employs TRBV11-1 and TRBJ2-3, with TRBD2 matching over 9 bases. Trimming removed 7 bases from V and 2 bases from J; junction bases left unmatched: 7. Germline values: CDR1 SGHAT, CDR2 FQDESV (reference sequence). The CDR3 totals 15 residues. The chain's CDR3 is CASTMTSGDTDTQYF. Here the CDR3 DNA reads TGTGCCAGCACCATGACTAGCGGAGACACAGATACGCAGTATTTT.

The chain has TRBV30 and TRBJ2-3, with D hard to call. The CDR3 contains 12 residues. Germline V gives CDR1 GTSNPN, CDR2 SVGIG (reference sequence). V gave up 0 bases and J gave up 4 bases, with 5 bases separating them. CDR3 nucleotide sequence: TGTGCCTGGAGTGTACTGGCAGATACGCAGTATTTT. This gives the protein CAWSVLADTQYF.

The V gene is TRBV5-1, the J gene TRBJ2-1; tentative D call: TRBD2 (5 bases). The CDR3 has 15 amino acids. V lost 2 bases to trimming and J lost 1 base, with 10 bases between them. Germline CDR1 SGHRS, CDR2 YFSETQ. The CDR3 nucleotides read TGCGCCAGCAGCTTTTTCCCGGGATCCTACAATGAGCAGTTCTTC. Translation gives CASSFFPGSYNEQFF.

The J gene is TRBJ2-1, the V gene TRBV7-2, with TRBD2 matching over 7 bases. This CDR3 spans 16 amino acids. Germline CDR1 is SGHTA and CDR2 is FQGNSA. The ends lost 2 bases at V and 1 base at J; junction bases unmatched: 5. The CDR3 loop reads CASSLIAAGSYNEQFF. The CDR3 coding sequence is TGTGCCAGCAGCTTAATCGCAGCGGGATCCTACAATGAGCAGTTCTTC.

V is TRBV27 and J is TRBJ2-5, with D unresolved. The CDR3 extends over 14 amino acids. CDR1 MNHEY and CDR2 SMNVEV come from the germline V gene (reference sequence). V lost 2 bases and J lost 1, with 8 bases in between. Here the CDR3 reads CASSLRPSQETQYF. The CDR3 coding sequence is TGTGCCAGCAGTTTAAGGCCTAGCCAAGAGACCCAGTACTTC.

This clonotype was seen a few times. The J gene is TRBJ2-1, the V gene TRBV10-3; D call uncertain. Germline assignment: CDR1 ENHRY and CDR2 SYGVKD. Trimming cost V 4 bases and J 10 bases, with 8 bases left between them. The CDR3 is 11 residues long. In nucleotides, the CDR3 is TGTGCCATCAGTGCGAAAACCGAGCAGTTCTTC. This encodes CAISAKTEQFF.

The rearrangement joins TRBV10-3 to TRBJ2-1, with 7 bases lining up with TRBD2. The CDR3 consists of 15 residues. After removal of 2 bases from V and 3 bases from J, the junction contained 4 bases not matched to a gene. Per germline, CDR1 ENHRY and CDR2 SYGVKD. Here the CDR3 DNA reads TGTGCCATCAGTGAGGGGGAGGGCCGCTACAATGAGCAGTTCTTC. Its protein product is CAISEGEGRYNEQFF.

This clonotype turned up a few times. The chain links TRBV24-1 to TRBJ2-5, with a tentative D call TRBD2 (6 bases). The V and J ends lost 1 base and 1 base respectively, with 9 bases between them. The CDR3 runs to 15 residues. The V gene's germline CDR1 is KGHDR and CDR2 SFDVKD. The CDR3 protein is CATSDLVSGQETQYF. The CDR3 nucleotides read TGTGCCACCAGTGATTTAGTTAGCGGCCAAGAGACCCAGTACTTC.

This clonotype was observed many times. The rearrangement links TRBV7-6 to TRBJ2-1, with TRBD2 matching 8 bases. Germline V lookup: CDR1 SGHVS, CDR2 FNYEAQ. Trimming removed 5 bases from V and 6 bases from J; junction bases left unmatched: 9. The CDR3 totals 15 residues. CDR3 region: CASSQRTSFGNEQFF. Written as DNA, the CDR3 is TGTGCCAGCAGCCAGCGGACTAGCTTCGGCAATGAGCAGTTCTTC.

In its sample, this clonotype was seen a few times. This chain connects TRBV6-1 to TRBJ2-5, with TRBD2 as a possible D gene (6 bases). V was clipped by 6 bases and J by 9 bases, with 20 bases between them. Germline V gene data show CDR1 as MNHNS and CDR2 as SASEGT. This CDR3 region has 14 residues. CDR3 DNA: TGTGCCAGCAGAAGGGGCGGGATTGACGGACCCCAGTACTTC. Translation: CASRRGGIDGPQYF.

The chain has TRBV4-1 and TRBJ1-6; unclear D gene. Germline V gene sequence: CDR1 MGHRA, CDR2 YSYEKL. Trimming removed 0 bases from V and 7 bases from J, with 7 bases in between. This CDR3 has 14 amino acids. In DNA, the CDR3 is TGCGCCAGCAGCCAAGAGGCCCGGAATTCACCCCTCCACTTT. Its protein product is CASSQEARNSPLHF.

This clonotype has only a few counts. V and J are TRBV7-2 and TRBJ1-2; unclear D gene. CDR3 length: 15 amino acids. Germline-derived CDR1 and CDR2 are SGHTA and FQGNSA. V lost 5 bases to trimming and J lost 1 base, with 14 bases between them. DNA of the CDR3: TGTGCCAGCAGCGAAATGATACAGAGTAACTATGGCTACACCTTC. Protein product: CASSEMIQSNYGYTF.

This sequence joins TRBV11-3 and TRBJ2-3; D gene unclear. The CDR3 has 15 amino acids. V shed 5 bases and J shed 2 bases, with 14 bases lying between them. Germline V gene data show CDR1 as SGHNT and CDR2 as YENEEA. The CDR3 sequence is CASSVYKGATDTQYF. The CDR3 DNA is TGTGCCAGCAGCGTCTATAAGGGTGCCACAGATACGCAGTATTTT.

The V and J genes are TRBV28 and TRBJ2-4; D gene uncertain. Germline V gene data show CDR1 as MDHEN and CDR2 as SYDVKM. Trimming cost V 7 bases and J 1 base, with 11 bases left between them. This CDR3 comprises 14 residues. The DNA of the CDR3 is TGTGCCAGCAACCGAAAGGATGCCAAAAACATTCAGTACTTC. As protein: CASNRKDAKNIQYF.

The sample holds a few counts of this clonotype. The chain employs TRBV7-8 and TRBJ1-5, with D uncertain. Trimming removed 1 base from V and 5 bases from J, with 6 bases in between. CDR1 is SGHVS, CDR2 FQNEAQ, per germline. There are 13 residues in the CDR3. The CDR3 DNA reads as TGTGCCAGCAGCTTAGGAACGCATCAGCCCCAGCATTTT. Protein product: CASSLGTHQPQHF. Full variable domain (remainder filled in from reference TRBV7-8 and TRBJ1-5): GAGVSQSPRYKVAKRGQDVALRCDPISGHVSLFWYQQALGQGPEFLTYFQNEAQLDKSGLPSDRFFAERPEGSVSTLKIQRTQQEDSAVYLCASSLGTHQPQHFGDGTRLSIL.